Below are 21 T cell receptor beta chains sequenced from a single sample in a study of cytomegalovirus exposure and HLA in healthy donors. In the PCR, 60 Vbeta and 13 Jbeta primers were used. The assay was immunoSEQ multiplex PCR, and TCRdb's table has in-frame clones only and misses some. The table has more than 80,000 clones, 65% to 75% seen once. The sequencing input was PBMCs. These receptors all come from a female donor in good health and CMV-seropositive.

The chain links TRBV29-1 to TRBJ1-1; 10 positions agree with TRBD1. After removal of 7 bases from V and 10 bases from J, the junction contained 6 bases not matched to a gene. The length of the CDR3 is 11 residues. Per germline, CDR1 SQVTM and CDR2 ANQGSEA. CDR3 amino acids: CSAPGQGIAFF. The CDR3 DNA follows: TGCAGCGCCCCGGGACAGGGGATAGCTTTCTTT.

The chain recombines TRBV29-1 with TRBJ1-1; 7 bases line up with TRBD1. CDR1 is SQVTM, CDR2 ANQGSEA, per germline. The CDR3 length is 13 residues. J gave up 2 bases and V 2 bases, and 2 bases lay outside the gene matches. The CDR3: CSVETGENTEAFF. CDR3 nucleotide sequence: TGCAGCGTTGAAACAGGGGAAAACACTGAAGCTTTCTTT.

The J gene is TRBJ1-5, the V gene TRBV19, with 9 nucleotides matching TRBD1. CDR1 is LNHDA, CDR2 SQIVND, per germline (reference sequence). J lost 4 bases, V lost 6 bases, and 4 bases had no gene match. The CDR3 spans 14 residues. The CDR3 spells CASSLTGGNQPQHF. CDR3 DNA: TGTGCCAGTAGCCTGACAGGGGGTAATCAGCCCCAGCATTTT. Supplemented by reference TRBV19 and TRBJ1-5, the full variable domain reads DGGITQSPKYLFRKEGQNVTLSCEQNLNHDAMYWYRQDPGQGLRLIYYSQIVNDFQKGDIAEGYSVSREKKESFPLTVTSAQKNPTAFYLCASSLTGGNQPQHFGDGTRLSIL.

The genes are TRBV6-1 and TRBJ2-7, with TRBD1 matching over 9 bases. With 3 bases clipped from V and 3 bases from J, the junction kept 6 bases outside the gene matches. The CDR3 consists of 15 residues. In germline, CDR1 is MNHNS, CDR2 SASEGT. The CDR3 protein is CASSELTGGSYEQYF. CDR3 in DNA: TGTGCCAGCAGTGAGTTGACAGGGGGGAGCTACGAGCAGTACTTC.

The chain employs TRBV30 and TRBJ1-1, with a weak D call TRBD1 (6 bases). The CDR3 covers 12 residues. The germline V gene has CDR1 GTSNPN and CDR2 SVGIG (reference sequence). V shed 4 bases and J shed 2 bases, with 8 bases lying between them. The CDR3 DNA follows: TGTGCCTGGACAGGGGTTAACACTGAAGCTTTCTTT. It translates to CAWTGVNTEAFF.

The rearrangement uses TRBV6-5 and TRBJ1-1; a weak D match, TRBD1 (6 bases). The V and J ends lost 5 bases and 2 bases respectively, with 15 bases between them. This CDR3 spans 15 amino acids. Germline loops: CDR1 MNHEY, CDR2 SVGAGI. CDR3 protein: CASSPQGRGNTEAFF. In nucleotides, the CDR3 is TGTGCCAGCAGTCCCCAGGGCAGGGGCAACACTGAAGCTTTCTTT.

The chain is built from TRBV4-3 and TRBJ2-2, with TRBD1 matching 8 bases. This CDR3 is built from 16 residues. Germline CDR1 and CDR2: LGHNA and YSLEER. Unmatched junction bases numbered 5, after V lost 0 bases and J lost 5 bases. This chain's CDR3 is CASSQDLDRETGELFF. CDR3 sequence (DNA): TGCGCCAGCAGCCAAGATTTGGACAGGGAGACCGGGGAGCTGTTTTTT.

The chain has TRBV7-2 and TRBJ2-1, with D possibly matching TRBD2 (6 bases). The V gene lost 4 bases and the J gene lost 7 bases, with 17 bases spanning the gap. This CDR3 is 15 amino acids long. From germline, CDR1 is SGHTA and CDR2 FQGNSA. The CDR3 spells CASSSTHFRGNEQFF. DNA of the CDR3: TGTGCCAGCAGCTCCACCCATTTTCGGGGGAATGAGCAGTTCTTC.

The chain uses TRBV19 and TRBJ1-1, with TRBD1 matching 7 bases. Unmatched junction bases numbered 6, after V lost 6 bases and J lost 2 bases. Germline CDR1 and CDR2: LNHDA and SQIVND (reference sequence). The length of the CDR3 is 14 residues. CDR3 region: CASSSGQDNTEAFF. The CDR3 nucleotides read TGTGCCAGTAGCAGCGGACAGGATAACACTGAAGCTTTCTTT.

This clone is a singleton in its sample. The chain couples TRBV15 to TRBJ2-5, with D unclear. CDR1 is LNHNV, CDR2 YYDKDF, per germline (reference sequence). CDR3 size: 15 residues. Trimming cost V 5 bases and J 1 base, with 14 bases left between them. The DNA of the CDR3 is TGTGCCACCAGCTTTCGGATACAGACCCAAGAGACCCAGTACTTC. Encoded protein: CATSFRIQTQETQYF.

The chain uses TRBV10-2 and TRBJ1-2, with 7 positions matching TRBD1. The CDR3 runs 13 residues. The germline V gene has CDR1 WSHSY and CDR2 SAAADI. The V gene end was trimmed by 7 bases and the J gene end by 6 bases; junction bases not matched to a gene: 8. The CDR3 DNA is TGCGCCAGCAATAACGGCAGGGGGAATGGCTACACCTTC. Amino acid sequence: CASNNGRGNGYTF.

V is TRBV4-2 and J is TRBJ2-7, with a weak D call TRBD1 (5 bases). Germline V lookup: CDR1 LGHNA, CDR2 YNFKEQ. The V end was cut by 1 base, the J end by 0 bases, with 10 bases between. CDR3 length: 15 amino acids. CDR3 nucleotide sequence: TGTGCCAGCAGCCAAGCCGACAGCGACTCCTACGAGCAGTACTTC. It is translated as CASSQADSDSYEQYF.

The chain recombines TRBV2 with TRBJ2-1; TRBD1 matches 9 bases. The CDR3 length is 14 residues. Germline V lookup: CDR1 SNHLY, CDR2 FYNNEI. The V segment lost 2 bases and the J segment 7 bases; nucleotides outside the gene matches: 3. CDR3 sequence (DNA): TGTGCCAGCAGTGAAAGGGGACAGGGTAATGAGCAGTTCTTC. Amino acid sequence: CASSERGQGNEQFF.

The chain recombines TRBV19 with TRBJ1-1, with a weak D call TRBD1 (6 bases). V was pared by 6 bases and J by 0 bases, with 11 bases between. Germline V gives CDR1 LNHDA, CDR2 SQIVND (reference sequence). The CDR3 extends over 14 amino acids. The CDR3 region is CASRTGRLNTEAFF. In DNA form, the CDR3 reads TGTGCCAGTAGGACAGGACGGTTGAACACTGAAGCTTTCTTT.

This clone was counted ten times or more. The chain joins TRBV29-1 to TRBJ1-2; 7 bases map to TRBD1. The CDR3 sequence is 12 residues long. Germline V gene sequence: CDR1 SQVTM, CDR2 ANQGSEA. V shed 5 bases, J shed 4 bases, and the junction held 4 bases outside the gene matches. CDR3 sequence reads: CSVRDSSYGYTF. The CDR3 region has the DNA TGCAGCGTTCGGGACAGCTCCTATGGCTACACCTTC.

This rearrangement joins TRBV30 to TRBJ2-7, with 7 bases matching TRBD1. The CDR3 is 14 amino acids. The junction had 10 bases not matched to a gene; V was cut back by 4 bases and J by 4 bases. Per germline, CDR1 GTSNPN and CDR2 SVGIG (reference sequence). This CDR3 is CAWNPDRVVYEQYF. In DNA, the CDR3 is TGTGCCTGGAACCCAGACAGGGTAGTGTACGAGCAGTACTTC.

CDR3 coding DNA: TGTGCCAGCAGCGGCGAGGGATCTAATAATTCACCCCTCCACTTT. Its protein is CASSGEGSNNSPLHF. V and J are TRBV6-6 and TRBJ1-6; D unresolved. The germline gives CDR1 MNHNY, CDR2 SVGAGI (reference sequence). The CDR3 is made up of 15 amino acids. V shed 6 bases and J shed 5 bases, with 14 bases lying between them.

The rearrangement uses TRBV25-1 and TRBJ2-5; 7 nucleotides line up with TRBD1. The CDR3 covers 13 residues. From germline, CDR1 is MGHDK and CDR2 SYGVNS. With V trimmed by 8 bases and J by 2 bases, 5 bases remained unmatched. In nucleotides, the CDR3 is TGTGCCAGCGGGACAGCCTCTCAAGAGACCCAGTACTTC. Its translation is CASGTASQETQYF.

CDR3 coding DNA: TGCGCCAGCAGCCGCCTCGAGGGGGGGAATTCACCCCTCCACTTT. It encodes CASSRLEGGNSPLHF. The V and J genes are TRBV5-1 and TRBJ1-6, with D perhaps matching TRBD1 (6 bases). Looked up from germline, CDR1 is SGHRS and CDR2 is YFSETQ. The germline V and J ends were trimmed by 4 bases and 7 bases, with 15 bases remaining between them. The CDR3 is 15 amino acids.

This clone was found a few times. This CDR3 fails to terminate in the conserved phenylalanine or tryptophan, so it likely reflects a read error. It is unclear where the CDR3 begins or ends on the DNA, so no DNA is shown, and the CDR3 is as TCRdb lists it. This sequence joins TRBV20-1 and TRBJ2-6; TRBD2, the D gene given by the table, was not confirmed from the DNA. Germline CDR1 reads DFQATT; CDR2 reads SNEGSKA (reference sequence). Inclusive of both ends, the CDR3 amounts to 11 amino acids. The CDR3 sequence is CSASLLRESAV.

The rearrangement joins TRBV4-2 to TRBJ2-5; D is perhaps TRBD2 (6 bases). CDR3 length: 15 amino acids. V gave up 5 bases and J gave up 3 bases, with 16 bases separating them. Germline values: CDR1 LGHNA, CDR2 YNFKEQ. CDR3 bases: TGTGCCAGCAGCTATCCGGGACTGGGAAAAGAGACCCAGTACTTC. Translated: CASSYPGLGKETQYF.